A selection of T cell receptor beta chains follows, all from one sample in a study of cytomegalovirus exposure and HLA in healthy donors. Only in-frame clones appear in the TCRdb table, and some are missing; sequencing was by immunoSEQ multiplex PCR. There are some 120,000 clones in the sample; 65% to 80% occur only once, and roughly 3.1% lies in the top ten. The sequencing input was PBMCs. The origin of the receptors is a man younger than 45 in good health and CMV-seronegative. CDR3s include the opening cysteine and the closing phenylalanine or tryptophan. The order of the fields is D gene, J gene, clone size, V gene, CDR3 protein, CDR3 DNA. A D gene is named only where the DNA matches it firmly. Some rows have no size entry. The others give once, few or many, or a class for an expanded clone.

d_call: TRBD2; j_call: TRBJ2-1; clone_size: NA; v_call: TRBV5-1; cdr3_aa: CASSLTPGLASIEQFF; cdr3_nt: TGCGCCAGCAGCTTAACTCCGGGACTAGCTTCTATTGAGCAGTTCTTC
d_call: TRBD2; j_call: TRBJ2-5; clone_size: NA; v_call: TRBV5-1; cdr3_aa: CASSLGLTGTSGRGETQYF; cdr3_nt: TGCGCCAGCAGCTTGGGGCTTACTGGGACTAGCGGGAGAGGGGAGACCCAGTACTTC
d_call: TRBD1; j_call: TRBJ1-4; clone_size: NA; v_call: TRBV7-8; cdr3_aa: CASTHVPGQGSEKLFF; cdr3_nt: TGTGCCAGTACCCACGTTCCGGGACAGGGGAGTGAAAAACTGTTTTTT
d_call: TRBD1; j_call: TRBJ2-1; clone_size: few; v_call: TRBV4-3; cdr3_aa: CASSQDNRGWNEQFF; cdr3_nt: TGCGCCAGCAGCCAAGATAACAGGGGCTGGAATGAGCAGTTCTTC
d_call: TRBD1; j_call: TRBJ1-3; clone_size: NA; v_call: TRBV18; cdr3_aa: CASSPSRTGSGNTIYF; cdr3_nt: TGTGCCAGCTCACCAAGCCGGACAGGGAGTGGAAACACCATATATTTT
d_call: TRBD1; j_call: TRBJ1-6; clone_size: NA; v_call: TRBV18; cdr3_aa: CASSLKTGTYNSPLHF; cdr3_nt: TGTGCCAGCTCACTTAAGACAGGGACATATAATTCACCCCTCCACTTT
d_call: NA; j_call: TRBJ1-4; clone_size: NA; v_call: TRBV15; cdr3_aa: CATSRGTENEKLFF; cdr3_nt: TGTGCCACCAGCAGAGGGACAGAAAATGAAAAACTGTTTTTT
d_call: TRBD2; j_call: TRBJ2-1; clone_size: NA; v_call: TRBV5-1; cdr3_aa: CASSRGLAASYNEQFF; cdr3_nt: TGCGCCAGCAGCAGGGGACTAGCGGCCTCCTACAATGAGCAGTTCTTC
d_call: TRBD1; j_call: TRBJ1-2; clone_size: NA; v_call: TRBV6-5; cdr3_aa: CASSPDRGYGYTF; cdr3_nt: TGTGCCAGCAGTCCGGACAGGGGCTATGGCTACACCTTC
d_call: TRBD2; j_call: TRBJ2-1; clone_size: NA; v_call: TRBV28; cdr3_aa: CASSFRTSGEQFF; cdr3_nt: TGTGCCAGCAGTTTTCGGACTAGCGGAGAGCAGTTCTTC
d_call: NA; j_call: TRBJ1-2; clone_size: NA; v_call: TRBV4-2; cdr3_aa: CASSQVPVQASSRYGYTF; cdr3_nt: TGTGCCAGCAGCCAAGTTCCGGTCCAGGCCTCAAGTCGTTATGGCTACACCTTC
d_call: TRBD2; j_call: TRBJ2-1; clone_size: once; v_call: TRBV6-5; cdr3_aa: CASSYVLAGGNEQFF; cdr3_nt: TGTGCCAGCAGTTACGTGCTAGCGGGGGGTAATGAGCAGTTCTTC
d_call: NA; j_call: TRBJ2-7; clone_size: NA; v_call: TRBV9; cdr3_aa: CASSVEGVSYEQYF; cdr3_nt: TGTGCCAGCAGCGTCGAGGGCGTTTCCTACGAGCAGTACTTC
d_call: NA; j_call: TRBJ2-7; clone_size: NA; v_call: TRBV28; cdr3_aa: CASSLRGRSSYEQYF; cdr3_nt: TGTGCCAGCAGTTTGCGGGGCCGGAGCTCCTACGAGCAGTACTTC